This is a list of T cell receptor beta chains from one sample in a study of blood T cell repertoires in COVID-19. Only in-frame clones appear in the TCRdb table, and some are missing; sequencing was by immunoSEQ multiplex PCR. Of fewer than 200,000 clones in the sample, approximately 83% were seen once. The sequenced sample consisted of peripheral blood. The origin of the receptors is a man aged 50 or older with active or convalescent COVID-19. CDR3s include the opening cysteine and the closing phenylalanine or tryptophan. Fields, in order: V gene, D gene, J gene, CDR3 protein. D genes are given only for firm matches.

TRBV19	-	TRBJ1-3	CASDATGSGNTIYF
TRBV10-3	-	TRBJ1-1	CAISGMGSNSAEAFF
TRBV18	TRBD1	TRBJ2-7	CASSPGDSYEQYF
TRBV11-2	-	TRBJ2-1	CASSALGGSYNEQFF
TRBV7-9	-	TRBJ1-5	CASSPTGNQPQHF
TRBV7-2	-	TRBJ1-3	CASSHRTETGNTIYF
TRBV3-1/TRBV3-2	-	TRBJ2-1	CASSQFREWVFF
TRBV18	TRBD1	TRBJ2-3	CASSPLGTGGTDTQYF
TRBV3-1/TRBV3-2	-	TRBJ1-2	CASSQDVEDARYGYTF
TRBV28	-	TRBJ2-1	CASSLEQIDNEQFF
TRBV28	-	TRBJ2-5	CASSPTEGIQTQYF
TRBV2	-	TRBJ2-7	CASSGPVGSYEQYF
TRBV5-1	-	TRBJ2-7	CASSLDRTEQYF
TRBV5-1	-	TRBJ2-1	CASHTGGDLNEQFF
TRBV4-1	-	TRBJ1-6	CASSQDRVDSPLHF
TRBV9	-	TRBJ2-1	CASSVVQGFSEQFF
TRBV5-1	TRBD1	TRBJ1-1	CASSSSTGQGEAFF
TRBV10-1	TRBD2	TRBJ2-3	CASSYKAGAILDTQYF
TRBV7-2	-	TRBJ2-5	CASSFNGGLLQETQYF
TRBV29-1	-	TRBJ2-2	CSVEDPFGNTGELFF
TRBV14	-	TRBJ1-2	CASSFTGNYGYTF
TRBV12-3/TRBV12-4	-	TRBJ1-1	CASSTGFHEAFF
TRBV4-3	TRBD1	TRBJ1-1	CASSQDKRGQEAFF
TRBV11-2	TRBD2	TRBJ2-5	CASRRGGGTQETQYF
TRBV7-3	-	TRBJ2-6	CASSNGPVNGANVLTF
TRBV3-1/TRBV3-2	TRBD2	TRBJ2-3	CASSQWVGGGDTDTQYF
TRBV5-4	TRBD2	TRBJ2-3	CASSGGTSMADTQYF
TRBV7-2	TRBD2	TRBJ2-1	CASSYFAGEYNEQFF
TRBV7-9	TRBD2	TRBJ2-7	CASSLAGSGRSYEQYF
TRBV27	TRBD1	TRBJ1-1	CASSLNRGGTEAFF
TRBV6-2/TRBV6-3	TRBD1	TRBJ1-1	CASSYRDRGLTEAFF
TRBV3-1/TRBV3-2	TRBD1	TRBJ1-1	CASSRRQGLWAEAFF
TRBV18	-	TRBJ2-1	CASSPPTGQGKNNEQFF
TRBV19	TRBD1	TRBJ1-1	CASSIGLGQGVTEAFF
TRBV7-2	TRBD2	TRBJ2-1	CASSLRGGASLNEQFF
TRBV12-5	-	TRBJ1-2	CASLEPQGPPYGYTF
TRBV11-3	TRBD1	TRBJ2-5	CASSLSGTGLQETQYF
TRBV9	-	TRBJ1-1	CASSVPPPGTTEAFF
TRBV5-4	-	TRBJ2-3	CASSLRQYSSTDTQYF
TRBV6-2/TRBV6-3	TRBD1	TRBJ1-4	CASSNDRGRSEKLFF
TRBV18	TRBD1	TRBJ1-1	CASSPLEAGGNTEAFF
TRBV30	-	TRBJ2-1	CAWSEIRGEQFF
TRBV7-9	-	TRBJ2-3	CASSHAAGPTDTQYF
TRBV18	-	TRBJ2-1	CASSPPGQSFSYNEQFF
TRBV6-5	-	TRBJ1-2	CASRYSLDRNYGYTF
TRBV6-1	TRBD1	TRBJ2-7	CASSEAGTVKPYEQYF
TRBV5-1	TRBD1	TRBJ2-7	CASSSTGQGYEQYF
TRBV2	-	TRBJ1-4	CASSGSSRSSVKLFF
TRBV5-1	-	TRBJ2-5	CASSLLASHQETQYF
TRBV11-2	TRBD1	TRBJ1-4	CASSKGQGANEKLFF
TRBV12-2	-	TRBJ1-2	CASRLAKPGQPYGYTF
TRBV3-1/TRBV3-2	-	TRBJ2-5	CASSQTQVETQYF
TRBV6-5	TRBD2	TRBJ2-3	CASGGDHEDTQYF
TRBV5-1	-	TRBJ2-1	CASRRDSPGEQFF